A single sample gave rise to the 26 T cell receptor beta chains below, sequenced in a study of cytomegalovirus exposure and HLA in healthy donors. PCR employed 60 Vbeta and 13 Jbeta primers. Libraries were prepared by immunoSEQ multiplex PCR; TCRdb keeps only in-frame clonotypes and omits some of them. The table lists some 70,000 clones, around four fifths of them singletons. Sequencing used PBMCs. These receptors originate from a human donor in good health.

This clone appeared a few times. This chain connects TRBV19 to TRBJ2-7; possibly TRBD2 for D (6 bases). This CDR3 has 13 residues. V lost 0 bases, J lost 7 bases, and 10 bases lay in between. CDR1 and CDR2 (germline): LNHDA, SQIVND (reference sequence). The CDR3 DNA is TGTGCCAGTAGTATAGAATCCGGGAGTGAGCAGTACTTC. Translation: CASSIESGSEQYF.

The chain carries TRBV15 and TRBJ1-2; TRBD1 agrees at 10 bases. V gave up 5 bases and J gave up 7 bases; unmatched junction bases: 13. Per germline, CDR1 LNHNV and CDR2 YYDKDF (reference sequence). The CDR3 spans 16 residues. As DNA, the CDR3 is TGTGCCACCAGCGGCCTCCCGGGACAGGGGCTTGGTGGCTACACCTTC. It translates to CATSGLPGQGLGGYTF. Full variable domain (outside the CDR3, taken from reference TRBV15 and TRBJ1-2): DAMVIQNPRYQVTQFGKPVTLSCSQTLNHNVMYWYQQKSSQAPKLLFHYYDKDFNNEADTPDNFQSRRPNTSFCFLDIRSPGLGDTAMYLCATSGLPGQGLGGYTFGSGTRLTVV.

This clone was observed a few times. The rearrangement uses TRBV6-1 and TRBJ2-3, with D unclear. Per the germline V gene, CDR1 is MNHNS and CDR2 is SASEGT. V lost 6 bases and J 5 bases, leaving 6 bases between the germline ends. The CDR3 consists of 11 residues. The DNA of the CDR3 is TGTGCCAGCAGACTTGGAGATACGCAGTATTTT. Translation: CASRLGDTQYF.

The chain couples TRBV19 to TRBJ2-7; possibly TRBD2 for D (5 bases). V shed 3 bases and J shed 6 bases, with 15 bases lying between them. The CDR3 extends over 14 amino acids. Germline loops: CDR1 LNHDA, CDR2 SQIVND (reference sequence). The CDR3 coding sequence is TGTGCCAGTAGTATCGGGAATCGGGGTGGCGAGCAGTACTTC. It specifies CASSIGNRGGEQYF.

The chain couples TRBV19 to TRBJ1-1, with a possible D match to TRBD1 (5 bases). Trimming removed 2 bases at V and 11 bases at J, with 12 bases between. Germline V gene sequence: CDR1 LNHDA, CDR2 SQIVND (reference sequence). CDR3 length equals 12 residues. This CDR3 reads CASSIMGLGAFF. The CDR3 DNA sequence: TGTGCCAGTAGTATAATGGGGCTCGGGGCTTTCTTT.

This clone was recorded once. The rearrangement links TRBV2 to TRBJ2-1; 11 positions match TRBD1. Germline CDR1 and CDR2: SNHLY and FYNNEI. The CDR3 covers 17 residues. V lost 5 bases and J lost 9; bases outside the gene matches: 15. The CDR3 region is CASSTRDRGSSFGEQFF. CDR3 DNA: TGTGCCAGCAGTACCCGGGACAGGGGGTCATCTTTTGGTGAGCAGTTCTTC.

The chain couples TRBV19 to TRBJ2-2; D is unclear. V lost 8 bases and J lost 1, with 11 bases in between. The CDR3 extends over 14 amino acids. Germline V gene sequence: CDR1 LNHDA, CDR2 SQIVND (reference sequence). CDR3 DNA sequence: TGTGCCAGTTCCACAGTCCTGAACACCGGGGAGCTGTTTTTT. Its protein product is CASSTVLNTGELFF.

This chain links TRBV19 with TRBJ1-1, with 8 positions matching TRBD1. This CDR3 contains 12 residues. The germline gives CDR1 LNHDA, CDR2 SQIVND (reference sequence). V lost 1 base and J lost 10; bases outside the gene matches: 2. CDR3 loop: CASSIAGGRAFF. CDR3 in DNA: TGTGCCAGTAGTATAGCAGGGGGCAGAGCTTTCTTT.

V is TRBV5-1 and J is TRBJ2-3; 8 nucleotides line up with TRBD2. Trimming removed 0 bases from V and 2 bases from J; junction bases left unmatched: 5. CDR3 length equals 16 residues. Germline V CDR1 and CDR2: SGHRS, YFSETQ. Written as DNA, the CDR3 is TGCGCCAGCAGCTTGGAAGGGCGGGGGGCCACAGATACGCAGTATTTT. Translation gives CASSLEGRGATDTQYF.

The V gene is TRBV11-3, the J gene TRBJ1-1, with D possibly TRBD1 on 5 matching bases. There are 15 residues in the CDR3. Germline V gives CDR1 SGHNT, CDR2 YENEEA. With 5 bases removed from V and 5 bases from J, the gap between germline ends came to 18 bases. The CDR3: CASSPGRGEGTEAFF. The CDR3 DNA reads as TGTGCCAGCAGCCCAGGTCGGGGGGAAGGAACTGAAGCTTTCTTT.

CDR3 in amino acids: CASSQGVSTNEKLFF. The CDR3 DNA reads TGCGCCAGCAGCCAAGGTGTCTCAACTAATGAAAAACTGTTTTTT. This chain joins TRBV4-1 and TRBJ1-4; D is unclear. Germline CDR1 MGHRA, CDR2 YSYEKL. The CDR3 loop spans 15 amino acids. Trimming left V 1 base short and J 0 bases short, with 6 bases between.

V and J are TRBV7-2 and TRBJ2-1; tentatively, D is TRBD2 (6 bases). Germline lookup yields CDR1 SGHTA and CDR2 FQGNSA. The V and J ends lost 6 bases and 3 bases respectively, with 24 bases between them. The CDR3 spans 18 residues. As DNA, the CDR3 is TGTGCCAGCAGTTCACCGAGGAGGGGTTCTGATAACTACAATGAGCAGTTCTTC. Translating gives CASSSPRRGSDNYNEQFF. Filled out from reference TRBV7-2 and TRBJ2-1, the complete variable domain reads GAGVSQSPSNKVTEKGKDVELRCDPISGHTALYWYRQSLGQGLEFLIYFQGNSAPDKSGLPSDRFSAERTGGSVSTLTIQRTQQEDSAVYLCASSSPRRGSDNYNEQFFGPGTRLTVL.

This clone has a handful of counts. V and J are TRBV5-1 and TRBJ1-4, with 8 positions matching TRBD1. The CDR3 has 16 residues. Looked up from germline, CDR1 is SGHRS and CDR2 is YFSETQ. Germline trimming cut 0 bases from V and 3 bases from J; bases unmatched to any gene: 4. Written as DNA, the CDR3 is TGCGCCAGCAGCTTGGCAGGGGGCGTCCCTAATGAAAAACTGTTTTTT. Protein product: CASSLAGGVPNEKLFF.

This clone has more than one count but fewer than ten. V usage is TRBV5-6 and J usage is TRBJ1-1; weak D call: TRBD1 (5 bases). The germline gives CDR1 SGHDT, CDR2 YYEEEE. The CDR3 is 13 amino acids. Trimming cost V 2 bases and J 2 bases, with 7 bases left between them. For the CDR3, the DNA is TGTGCCAGCAGCTTTAGGGGAAACACTGAAGCTTTCTTT. It codes for CASSFRGNTEAFF.

The chain uses TRBV7-9 and TRBJ2-2, with 7 bases matching TRBD1. From germline, CDR1 is SEHNR and CDR2 FQNEAQ (reference sequence). Unmatched junction bases numbered 11, after V lost 8 bases and J lost 5 bases. This CDR3 is built from 15 residues. CDR3 nucleotide sequence: TGTGCCAGCGGATGGGGGACAGCGAGGACCGGGGAGCTGTTTTTT. Amino acid sequence: CASGWGTARTGELFF. The complete variable domain, with remaining parts taken from reference TRBV7-9 and TRBJ2-2, reads DTGVSQNPRHKITKRGQNVTFRCDPISEHNRLYWYRQTLGQGPEFLTYFQNEAQLEKSRLLSDRFSAERPKGSFSTLEIQRTEQGDSAMYLCASGWGTARTGELFFGEGSRLTVL.

For the CDR3, the DNA is TGTGCCAGCAGCTTAGGGACGCGGGGGGGGCATGAGCAGTTCTTC. Translated, it gives CASSLGTRGGHEQFF. The chain couples TRBV7-9 to TRBJ2-1, with TRBD2 identical over 9 bases. The CDR3 contains 15 residues. Germline V gives CDR1 SEHNR, CDR2 FQNEAQ (reference sequence). V lost 1 base to trimming and J lost 8 bases; unmatched junction nucleotides: 6.

The chain links TRBV5-4 to TRBJ1-4; D perhaps matches TRBD1 (6 bases). Between the trimmed V and J ends, which lost 4 bases and 5 bases, there was a span of 15 bases. Germline lookup yields CDR1 SGHNT and CDR2 YYREEE (reference sequence). This CDR3 has 15 residues. The CDR3 loop reads CASSLLQGENEKLFF. CDR3 nucleotide sequence: TGTGCCAGCAGCCTATTACAGGGAGAAAATGAAAAACTGTTTTTT.

The chain is built from TRBV7-9 and TRBJ1-1, with TRBD1 as a possible D gene (5 bases). In germline, CDR1 is SEHNR, CDR2 FQNEAQ (reference sequence). Trimming removed 7 bases from V and 0 bases from J, with 12 bases in between. The CDR3 spans 14 residues. CDR3 DNA: TGTGCCAGCACCGAGACAGTTCTGAACACTGAAGCTTTCTTT. Amino acids: CASTETVLNTEAFF.

This clone was counted a few times. The chain recombines TRBV11-2 with TRBJ2-1; 12 nucleotides line up with TRBD2. Unmatched junction bases numbered 8, after V lost 1 base and J lost 10 bases. CDR1 and CDR2 from the germline V gene are SGHAT and FQNNGV. This CDR3 region has 16 residues. The DNA for the CDR3 is TGTGCCAGCAGCTTAGGCCCCGGACTAGCGGGACAAGAGCAGTTCTTC. Amino acid sequence: CASSLGPGLAGQEQFF. The whole variable domain, filled in from reference TRBV11-2 and TRBJ2-1, reads EAGVAQSPRYKIIEKRQSVAFWCNPISGHATLYWYQQILGQGPKLLIQFQNNGVVDDSQLPKDRFSAERLKGVDSTLKIQPAKLEDSAVYLCASSLGPGLAGQEQFFGPGTRLTVL.

The chain recombines TRBV10-3 with TRBJ1-1; D ambiguous. CDR1 and CDR2 (germline): ENHRY, SYGVKD. The CDR3 totals 13 residues. Trimming cost V 6 bases and J 0 bases, with 8 bases left between them. CDR3 nucleotides: TGTGCCATCAGGCCCAGTTTGAACACTGAAGCTTTCTTT. Residues: CAIRPSLNTEAFF.

The rearrangement joins TRBV7-3 to TRBJ1-6, with 8 bases fitting TRBD1. Losses at the gene ends were 3 bases for V and 6 bases for J; bases not matched to a gene: 7. Germline V gene lookup returns CDR1 SGHTA and CDR2 FQGTGA. This CDR3 has 16 amino acids. The CDR3 bases are TGTGCCAGCAGCTTGTCAGGGGGCCATCCTAATTCACCCCTCCACTTT. This sequence encodes CASSLSGGHPNSPLHF.

The chain links TRBV5-1 to TRBJ2-3, with TRBD2 matching 9 bases. CDR3 length equals 15 residues. The germline CDR1 and CDR2 sequences are SGHRS and YFSETQ. V shed 3 bases, J shed 2 bases, and the junction held 4 bases outside the gene matches. CDR3 protein: CASSYERGDTDTQYF. CDR3 nucleotides: TGCGCCAGCAGCTACGAGCGGGGGGACACAGATACGCAGTATTTT.

This rearrangement joins TRBV19 to TRBJ2-3; TRBD1 matches 7 bases. V lost 7 bases and J lost 4; bases outside the gene matches: 2. Germline CDR1 and CDR2: LNHDA and SQIVND (reference sequence). This CDR3 contains 12 residues. The CDR3 nucleotides read TGTGCCAGTAACCAGGGGGCAGATACGCAGTATTTT. Translating gives CASNQGADTQYF.

J is TRBJ2-3 and V is TRBV6-4; D gene uncertain. In germline, CDR1 is MRHNA, CDR2 SNTAGT. The CDR3 sequence is 12 residues long. V gave up 5 bases and J gave up 4 bases, with 7 bases separating them. As DNA, the CDR3 is TGTGCCAGCAGTTTCATAGCAGATACGCAGTATTTT. Translating it yields CASSFIADTQYF.

The rearrangement uses TRBV6-1 and TRBJ2-6; D perhaps matches TRBD1 (6 bases). Trimming cost V 2 bases and J 0 bases, with 20 bases left between them. The CDR3 sequence is 20 residues long. Germline V gene data show CDR1 as MNHNS and CDR2 as SASEGT. The CDR3 sequence is CASSERRPGHPNSGANVLTF. In nucleotides, the CDR3 is TGTGCCAGCAGTGAAAGGAGGCCGGGACACCCGAACTCTGGGGCCAACGTCCTGACTTTC.

This sequence joins TRBV9 and TRBJ2-5, with D tentatively TRBD2 (5 bases). Trimming left V 0 bases short and J 5 bases short, with 11 bases between. Germline assignment: CDR1 SGDLS and CDR2 YYNGEE. The CDR3 is 14 amino acids. CDR3 in DNA: TGTGCCAGCAGCGTAGGAGGGCCCCTGGAGACCCAGTACTTC. This gives the protein CASSVGGPLETQYF.